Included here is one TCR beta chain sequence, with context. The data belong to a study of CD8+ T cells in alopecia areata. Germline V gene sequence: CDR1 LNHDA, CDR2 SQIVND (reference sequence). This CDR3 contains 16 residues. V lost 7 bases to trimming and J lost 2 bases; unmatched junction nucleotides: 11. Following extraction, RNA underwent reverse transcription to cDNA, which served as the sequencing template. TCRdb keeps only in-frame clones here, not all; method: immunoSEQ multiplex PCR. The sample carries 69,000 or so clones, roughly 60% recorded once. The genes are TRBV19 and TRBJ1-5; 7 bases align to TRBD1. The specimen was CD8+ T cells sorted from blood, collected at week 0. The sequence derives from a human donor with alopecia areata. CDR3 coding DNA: TGTGCCAGTATAGGTTGGACAGGCGAAGGCAATCAGCCCCAGCATTTT. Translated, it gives CASIGWTGEGNQPQHF.